This record concerns one T cell receptor (beta chain) sequence. The sample is drawn from a study of blood T cell repertoires in COVID-19. Sequenced by immunoSEQ multiplex PCR; TCRdb stores in-frame clones only, minus some. The profile shows 50,000 to 65,000 clones, 72% of them singletons. The V end lost 3 bases, the J end lost 4 bases, and 15 bases lay between the germline ends. Germline V gives CDR1 DFQATT, CDR2 SNEGSKA (reference sequence). The CDR3 covers 14 residues. The sample taken for sequencing was peripheral blood. The chain employs TRBV20-1 and TRBJ1-1; tentative D call: TRBD1 (6 bases). This sequence originates from a woman aged 70 to 79 with COVID-19, enrolled during active disease. Here the CDR3 reads CSASNGQSFTEAFF. The CDR3 DNA reads as TGCAGTGCTAGTAATGGACAGAGCTTCACTGAAGCTTTCTTT.